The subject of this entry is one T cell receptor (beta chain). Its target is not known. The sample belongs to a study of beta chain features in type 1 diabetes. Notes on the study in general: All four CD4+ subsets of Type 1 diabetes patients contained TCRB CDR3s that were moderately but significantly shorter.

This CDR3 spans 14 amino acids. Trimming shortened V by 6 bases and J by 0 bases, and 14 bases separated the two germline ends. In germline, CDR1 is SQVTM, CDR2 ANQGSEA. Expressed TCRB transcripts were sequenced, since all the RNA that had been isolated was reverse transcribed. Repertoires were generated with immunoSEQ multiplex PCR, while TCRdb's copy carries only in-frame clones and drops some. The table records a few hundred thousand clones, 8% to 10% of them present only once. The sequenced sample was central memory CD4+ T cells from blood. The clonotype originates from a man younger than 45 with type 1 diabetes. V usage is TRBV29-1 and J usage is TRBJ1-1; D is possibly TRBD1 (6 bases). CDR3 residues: CSVDPGVMNTEAFF. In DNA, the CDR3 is TGCAGCGTGGACCCAGGGGTAATGAACACTGAAGCTTTCTTT.